The clone carrying this T cell receptor (beta chain) has at least ten counts. The data originate from a study of regulatory T cells in long-lasting Graves disease. Sequencing libraries for TCR beta were prepared with iRepertoire HTBI primers and Arm-PCR of CDR3 regions. TCRdb fed the multiplex PCR reads into MiXCR, producing one record per CDR3 protein. The table has about half a million distinct CDR3 sequences, 12% seen once; the top ten hold roughly 8.9%. The V gene's germline CDR1 is DFQATT and CDR2 SNEGSKA (reference sequence). This CDR3 is 14 amino acids long. Trimming shortened V by 6 bases and J by 2 bases, and 15 bases separated the two germline ends. Time point given: newly diagnosed GD, antithyroid drugs for less than 3 months. Making the TCR library involved RNA that had been extracted from PBMCs. Another study also made use of these data, one on T cells in Graves' hyperthyroidism and ophthalmopathy.

The gene calls are TRBV20-1 and TRBJ2-3; perhaps TRBD2 as D (6 bases). The receptor's source is a woman in her thirties with Graves disease. Material: peripheral blood mononuclear cells (PBMCs), obtained at new diagnosis, from a patient treated with antithyroid drugs. The CDR3 bases are TGCAGTGCCCGCCCTCTAGCGTCCACAGATACGCAGTATTTT. Its protein is CSARPLASTDTQYF.